This T cell receptor (beta chain) is from a study of blood T cell repertoires in COVID-19. The wider study: From the United States, Italy and Spain came samples of acute and convalescent COVID-19. PBMCs, B-cell-depleted T cells, or T cells were the source of the cDNA or gDNA that made up the material.

In germline, CDR1 is ENHRY, CDR2 SYGVKD. The length of the CDR3 is 13 residues. Unmatched junction bases numbered 8, after V lost 8 bases and J lost 7 bases. Per the authors' pipeline: The authors estimated nucleated cell counts from reference gene primer amplification. TCRdb's table, derived via immunoSEQ multiplex PCR, lists solely in-frame clones and lacks some. The V and J calls and the clone size are those of that table, but D and trimming were determined from the DNA. The data show 200,000 to 250,000 clones, 85% seen once. The sequence came from a man aged 45-65 years who had recovered from COVID-19. This chain connects TRBV10-3 to TRBJ1-5; TRBD1 agrees at 7 bases. The sequenced material came from peripheral blood. CDR3 in DNA: TGTGCCATCCGAGAGACAGGGTCCCAGCCCCAGCATTTT. Translating it yields CAIRETGSQPQHF.